The 26 T cell receptor beta chains below were found in one sample sequenced in a study of CD8 T cells in Susac syndrome. With random hexamers, reverse transcription was performed on about 0.45 to 1 ug of RNA. One entry per CDR3 protein, called by TCRdb with MiXCR from the immunoSEQ multiplex PCR reads. Of approximately 100,000 distinct CDR3 sequences in the sample, about 90% were seen once. The sample was CD8+ T cells from PBMCs. The receptors shown here come from a human donor in good health.

The chain employs TRBV27 and TRBJ1-5; perhaps TRBD1 as D (5 bases). The CDR3 runs 15 residues. The germline gives CDR1 MNHEY, CDR2 SMNVEV (reference sequence). V was cut by 5 bases and J by 4 bases, with 15 bases left in between. Written as DNA, the CDR3 is TGTGCCAGCAGTGCCGGGACTGGGCCTAATCAGCCCCAGCATTTT. Amino acids: CASSAGTGPNQPQHF.

This clonotype was seen just once. The CDR3 DNA sequence: TGTGCTAGTGGTTTAGGGGGGTACACTGAAGCTTTCTTT. Its protein product is CASGLGGYTEAFF. The rearrangement joins TRBV12-5 to TRBJ1-1; D might be TRBD1 (6 bases). The V end was cut by 3 bases, the J end by 3 bases, with 8 bases between. Germline V gene data show CDR1 as LGHNT and CDR2 as FRNRAP. The CDR3 has 13 amino acids. The variable domain in full, completed from reference TRBV12-5 and TRBJ1-1, reads DARVTQTPRHKVTEMGQEVTMRCQPILGHNTVFWYRQTMMQGLELLAYFRNRAPLDDSGMPKDRFSAEMPDATLATLKIQPSEPRDSAVYFCASGLGGYTEAFFGQGTRLTVV.

V is TRBV14 and J is TRBJ1-1, with 7 bases that match TRBD1. Germline V gives CDR1 SGHDN, CDR2 FVKESK. Unmatched junction bases numbered 5, after V lost 3 bases and J lost 1 base. There are 15 residues in the CDR3. In DNA, the CDR3 is TGTGCCAGCAGCCACGTGGGACAGACGAACACTGAAGCTTTCTTT. Protein sequence: CASSHVGQTNTEAFF.

This clonotype appeared once. The V and J genes are TRBV7-2 and TRBJ2-1; tentative D call: TRBD1 (5 bases). Germline assignment: CDR1 SGHTA and CDR2 FQGNSA. This CDR3 comprises 15 residues. V lost 0 bases to trimming and J lost 7 bases, with 13 bases between them. The CDR3 DNA is TGTGCCAGCAGCTTAGCCAGCAGGGTTCCGAATGAGCAGTTCTTC. It is translated as CASSLASRVPNEQFF. Using reference TRBV7-2 and TRBJ2-1 for the parts outside the CDR3, the full variable domain is GAGVSQSPSNKVTEKGKDVELRCDPISGHTALYWYRQSLGQGLEFLIYFQGNSAPDKSGLPSDRFSAERTGGSVSTLTIQRTQQEDSAVYLCASSLASRVPNEQFFGPGTRLTVL.

This clonotype was counted between two and nine times. V is TRBV2 and J is TRBJ1-1; a possible D gene is TRBD1 (5 bases). The CDR3 length is 14 residues. Trimming left V 7 bases short and J 1 base short, with 13 bases between. Looked up from germline, CDR1 is SNHLY and CDR2 is FYNNEI. CDR3 in DNA: TGTGCCAGCACTTCGGCAGGGAAGAACACTGAAGCTTTCTTT. Translating it yields CASTSAGKNTEAFF.

The chain employs TRBV27 and TRBJ2-5, with no clear D. CDR1 and CDR2 (germline): MNHEY, SMNVEV (reference sequence). V gave up 5 bases and J gave up 2 bases, with 15 bases separating them. CDR3 size: 15 residues. The CDR3 loop reads CASSPLAPYQETQYF. CDR3 DNA sequence: TGTGCCAGCAGTCCCCTGGCGCCGTATCAAGAGACCCAGTACTTC.

The chain recombines TRBV20-1 with TRBJ2-5, with D hard to call. V was pared by 5 bases and J by 2 bases, with 18 bases between. This CDR3 has 15 residues. The germline CDR1 and CDR2 sequences are DFQATT and SNEGSKA (reference sequence). The CDR3 nucleotides are TGCAGTGCTCCCCCTGGCACTACACGTCAAGAGACCCAGTACTTC. It yields the protein CSAPPGTTRQETQYF.

The rearrangement uses TRBV6-1 and TRBJ2-5; 10 nucleotides align to TRBD1. This CDR3 is 17 amino acids long. Germline CDR1 is MNHNS and CDR2 is SASEGT. With 5 bases clipped from V and 5 bases from J, the junction kept 14 bases outside the gene matches. The DNA for the CDR3 is TGTGCCAGCAGTCCGCTCCGGGCGGGACAGGGGAGGGAGACCCAGTACTTC. As protein: CASSPLRAGQGRETQYF.

With respect to this clonotype: Germline is not matched at one junction end, which may reflect a read error. The chain employs TRBV7-8 and TRBJ2-4; TRBD2 agrees at 14 bases. Germline assignment: CDR1 SGHVS and CDR2 FQNEAQ. The CDR3 is made up of 16 amino acids. The CDR3 region is CASRRTSGGPKNIQYF. The CDR3 DNA follows: TGTGCCAGCAGGCGGACTAGCGGGGGGCCCAAGAACATTCAGTACTTC.

The CDR3, as DNA: TGTGCTAGTGGTACGGGACTAGCGGGGCTCGTCGGCACAGATACGCAGTATTTT. This translates into CASGTGLAGLVGTDTQYF. This chain links TRBV12-5 with TRBJ2-3; 13 bases match TRBD2. CDR1 and CDR2 from the germline V gene are LGHNT and FRNRAP. V trimming: 5 bases; J trimming: 1 base; junction bases outside the gene matches: 9. CDR3 length equals 18 residues.

The V gene is TRBV30, the J gene TRBJ1-1; D unresolved. Trimming shortened V by 5 bases and J by 1 base, and 8 bases separated the two germline ends. CDR1 is GTSNPN and CDR2 is SVGIG in the germline V gene (reference sequence). This CDR3 has 12 residues. CDR3 in amino acids: CAWGKGNTEAFF. The DNA for the CDR3 is TGTGCCTGGGGCAAAGGGAACACTGAAGCTTTCTTT.

The chain carries TRBV2 and TRBJ1-2; D is undetermined. The CDR3 is 13 residues long. The V and J ends lost 5 bases and 8 bases respectively, with 15 bases between them. Germline assignment: CDR1 SNHLY and CDR2 FYNNEI. DNA of the CDR3: TGTGCCAGCAGTAGGGAAGGGATGGAGGGCTACACCTTC. This sequence encodes CASSREGMEGYTF.

This chain's CDR3 is CASSPGSISGNTIYF. The CDR3 DNA follows: TGTGCCAGCAGCCCCGGCTCCATCTCTGGAAACACCATATATTTT. The chain combines TRBV7-2 with TRBJ1-3; D not resolved. Germline V gives CDR1 SGHTA, CDR2 FQGNSA. The V and J ends lost 5 bases and 0 bases respectively, with 11 bases between them. CDR3 size: 15 residues. Using reference TRBV7-2 and TRBJ1-3 for the parts outside the CDR3, the full variable domain is GAGVSQSPSNKVTEKGKDVELRCDPISGHTALYWYRQSLGQGLEFLIYFQGNSAPDKSGLPSDRFSAERTGGSVSTLTIQRTQQEDSAVYLCASSPGSISGNTIYFGEGSWLTVV.

The chain is built from TRBV15 and TRBJ1-4; possibly TRBD1 for D (5 bases). The CDR3 covers 15 residues. Trimming shortened V by 2 bases and J by 2 bases, and 9 bases separated the two germline ends. Germline V CDR1 and CDR2: LNHNV, YYDKDF (reference sequence). The CDR3 region is CATSRRTQTNEKLFF. The CDR3, as DNA: TGTGCCACCAGCAGAAGGACACAGACTAATGAAAAACTGTTTTTT.

The J gene is TRBJ2-7, the V gene TRBV7-2; D is ambiguous. Between the trimmed V and J ends, which lost 0 bases and 2 bases, there was a span of 14 bases. CDR3 length: 16 amino acids. The germline CDR1 and CDR2 sequences are SGHTA and FQGNSA. CDR3 DNA sequence: TGTGCCAGCAGCTTAGCCTACCCAGTCTCGGCCTACGAGCAGTACTTC. Translation: CASSLAYPVSAYEQYF.

The rearrangement joins TRBV15 to TRBJ1-2; TRBD1 might be the D (5 bases). V shed 8 bases and J shed 4 bases, with 20 bases lying between them. Germline lookup yields CDR1 LNHNV and CDR2 YYDKDF (reference sequence). This CDR3 region has 15 residues. The CDR3 sequence is CATHDRPGRVYGYTF. The CDR3 coding sequence is TGTGCCACCCATGACAGACCGGGCAGGGTCTATGGCTACACCTTC.

The chain carries TRBV7-8 and TRBJ2-3, with 7 bases aligning to TRBD2. Trimming at V came to 7 bases and at J to 6 bases, leaving 10 bases not matched to a gene. In germline, CDR1 is SGHVS, CDR2 FQNEAQ. This CDR3 comprises 14 residues. DNA for the CDR3: TGTGCCAGCACCGAGAGGCGGGGGATGGATACGCAGTATTTT. It encodes CASTERRGMDTQYF.

V is TRBV10-3 and J is TRBJ1-1, with D hard to call. Germline V gene sequence: CDR1 ENHRY, CDR2 SYGVKD. The germline V and J ends were trimmed by 8 bases and 1 base, with 5 bases remaining between them. The CDR3 is 11 amino acids. As DNA, the CDR3 is TGTGCCATCTCCACGAACACTGAAGCTTTCTTT. Translating it yields CAISTNTEAFF.

The V gene is TRBV29-1, the J gene TRBJ2-7; D tentatively reads TRBD1 or TRBD2 (5 bases each). Germline V gene sequence: CDR1 SQVTM, CDR2 ANQGSEA. CDR3 size: 12 residues. Trimming shortened V by 7 bases and J by 6 bases, and 16 bases separated the two germline ends. CDR3 nucleotides: TGCAGCGCTACAGGTTCCGGACTCGAGCAGTACTTC. Protein product: CSATGSGLEQYF.

The rearrangement uses TRBV3-1 and TRBJ1-1, with D maybe TRBD1 (5 bases). The germline gives CDR1 LGHDT, CDR2 YNNKEL (reference sequence). The CDR3 consists of 13 residues. Trimming shortened V by 1 base and J by 6 bases, and 9 bases separated the two germline ends. The DNA of the CDR3 is TGTGCCAGCAGCCAAGTGGGGGGGGCTGAAGCTTTCTTT. This codes for CASSQVGGAEAFF.

The chain employs TRBV29-1 and TRBJ2-1, with D perhaps matching TRBD1 or TRBD2 (5 bases each). The CDR3 covers 14 residues. Trimming pared 6 bases from V and 4 bases from J, leaving 16 bases between. The germline gives CDR1 SQVTM, CDR2 ANQGSEA. The CDR3 DNA sequence: TGCAGCGTCGAGGGCGGAGCAGGGTACAATGAGCAGTTCTTC. Its protein product is CSVEGGAGYNEQFF.

The rearrangement uses TRBV4-3 and TRBJ1-5, with D maybe TRBD1 (5 bases). Germline CDR1 and CDR2: LGHNA and YSLEER. Trimming cost V 0 bases and J 5 bases, with 14 bases left between them. There are 16 residues in the CDR3. This CDR3 is CASSQDLGPPDQPQHF. For the CDR3, the DNA is TGCGCCAGCAGCCAAGACCTGGGGCCCCCCGATCAGCCCCAGCATTTT.

V and J are TRBV29-1 and TRBJ2-3; either TRBD1 or TRBD2 may supply D (6 bases each). Germline lookup yields CDR1 SQVTM and CDR2 ANQGSEA. With 7 bases removed from V and 2 bases from J, the gap between germline ends came to 19 bases. The CDR3 length is 15 residues. The CDR3 protein is CSAWGAPAPTDTQYF. The CDR3, as DNA: TGCAGCGCTTGGGGGGCGCCAGCCCCCACAGATACGCAGTATTTT.

This chain connects TRBV11-1 to TRBJ2-1; a weak D match, TRBD1 (5 bases). Trimming removed 1 base from V and 1 base from J, with 8 bases in between. The CDR3 extends over 15 amino acids. CDR1 SGHAT and CDR2 FQDESV come from the germline V gene (reference sequence). The DNA for the CDR3 is TGTGCCAGCAGCTTAGGGGGCGGATCCTACAATGAGCAGTTCTTC. Encoded protein: CASSLGGGSYNEQFF.

The CDR3 DNA follows: TGTGCCAGCAGCTTACGGACTAGCGGGAGCCATACGCAGTATTTT. This sequence encodes CASSLRTSGSHTQYF. This sequence joins TRBV5-4 and TRBJ2-3, with 13 bases identical to TRBD2. This CDR3 comprises 15 residues. V gave up 2 bases and J gave up 7 bases; unmatched junction bases: 4. Germline CDR1 reads SGHNT; CDR2 reads YYREEE (reference sequence).

This clonotype was picked up one time. The chain combines TRBV5-1 with TRBJ1-3; D is ambiguous. Trimming took 0 bases from V and 0 from J, leaving 13 bases between them. Germline lookup yields CDR1 SGHRS and CDR2 YFSETQ. The CDR3 consists of 17 residues. This chain's CDR3 is CASSLVPGVSSGNTIYF. The DNA for the CDR3 is TGCGCCAGCAGCTTGGTGCCAGGCGTCAGCTCTGGAAACACCATATATTTT. The variable domain in full, with the rest retrieved from reference TRBV5-1 and TRBJ1-3, is KAGVTQTPRYLIKTRGQQVTLSCSPISGHRSVSWYQQTPGQGLQFLFEYFSETQRNKGNFPGRFSGRQFSNSRSEMNVSTLELGDSALYLCASSLVPGVSSGNTIYFGEGSWLTVV.